The subject of this entry is one T cell receptor beta chain. There is no known antigen for this receptor. Per-base qualities were not stored, and no clone one base away is much larger. Library construction relied on the immunoSEQ multiplex PCR assay. For TCR sequencing, RNA was extracted from every sample and reverse transcribed into cDNA to serve as template. SuperScript III was used to make first-strand cDNA, primed with a 2:1 mix of oligo-dT and random hexamers. A synthetic immune receptor repertoire was used to measure amplification bias, and any remaining bias was corrected computationally. Processing in the source paper ran as follows. Raw reads were preprocessed to remove errors, and CDR3 was defined by IMGT conventions from the conserved cysteine to phenylalanine. To get clonality, Shannon entropy was normalized by log2 of the number of productive unique TCRs and the result was subtracted from 1. CD4 or CD8 identity of scalp clones was inferred by cross-referencing scalp TCRbeta sequences with sorted blood CD4 and CD8 repertoires. The table comes from immuneACCESS by way of TCRdb, which keeps in-frame sequences with V and J called. Part of the clones is missing from these tables; in studies checked, under half for an unresolved V gene and the rest for unknown reasons. The V and J calls and clone size come from that table; D and trimming were worked out from the DNA. For this sample there are 90,000 or so clones; roughly 47% appear just once. Clones ranked in the top ten supply about 17% of the sample.

The meaning of the sample's time point label: 24 weeks on oral tofacitinib. This specimen's treatment or condition label, interpreted: oral pan-JAK inhibitor, 5-10 mg twice daily. Lesional scalp punch biopsies and peripheral blood were obtained from alopecia areata patients. PBMCs were isolated by density centrifugation and stained for CD3, CD4 and CD8, and CD4+ and CD8+ T cells were sorted on a FACSAria. Trimming removed 0 bases from V and 6 bases from J, leaving 9 bases between the germline ends. The CDR3 goes from the cysteine to the phenylalanine over 14 residues. Only the CDR3 region is kept as DNA, spanning 42 bases read in frame from base 1. From the germline V gene (reference sequence), CDR1 is MNHEY and CDR2 is SMNVEV. This record comes from a study of CD8+ T cells in alopecia areata (dated by TCRdb to 2016 to 2019). Concerning the study at large: The treated patients took part in an open-label pilot trial in which moderate-to-severe alopecia areata was treated with oral tofacitinib at 5 to 10 mg twice daily. Tofacitinib was given for 6 to 18 months, followed by 6 months of follow-up off drug to assess delayed response and recurrence. Disease severity in treated patients was measured with the SALT score, which quantifies the percentage of affected scalp surface area. To study T cell clonal expansion in alopecia areata, the researchers applied high-throughput TCRbeta sequencing to both the C3H/HeJ mouse model and human patients. In humans, TCRbeta sequencing was performed on scalp tissue and on sorted CD4+ and CD8+ peripheral blood T cells from healthy controls and from patients with patchy or totalis/universalis alopecia areata. Biopsies were taken from tofacitinib-treated patients at baseline and again at 4 and 24 weeks into treatment, and several of those patients also had a later scalp biopsy. Clonality in the scalp was compared among normal scalp (n=4), patchy alopecia areata scalp (n=8), and alopecia totalis/universalis scalp (n=8). RNA came from the PAXgene miRNA kit for fixed scalp, the miRNeasy kit for PBMCs, and the RNeasy kit for mouse skin. TCRbeta CDR3 regions were amplified by immunoSEQ multiplex PCR using 35 Vbeta forward and 13 Jbeta reverse primers.

Summary of the overall study and its limitations: Resident alphabeta T cells in normal human skin are also sequenced, complicating scalp TCR repertoire analysis, unlike mouse skin dominated by gammadelta T cells. Many expanded lesional clones were found to persist in scalp and blood during tofacitinib treatment, and relapse after treatment cessation may be partly explained by this persistence. Tofacitinib significantly lowered scalp clonality and the number of expanded CD8+ clones among the top 100 scalp clones. TCR sequences shared between patients were less clear than in mice, possibly partly because of HLA diversity in the patient population. Higher clonality and more expanded CD8+ clones were observed in lesional scalp than in normal scalp, particularly in alopecia totalis/universalis, a finding suggestive of antigenic drive. The treated cohort was small, with a single nonresponder, so links between baseline CD8+ expansion and response need larger studies.

The receptor chain draws on TRBV27 and TRBJ1-5; the D gene is unclear. The receptor was isolated from a human donor with alopecia areata. Specimen: CD8+ T cells sorted from blood, collected at week 24, from a patient treated with tofacitinib. Here is the DNA: TGTGCCAGCAGTTTATCTGTGTCGGGTCAGCCCCAGCATTTT. It encodes CASSLSVSGQPQHF.